These 21 T cell receptor beta chains share one sample of origin, sequenced in a study. Via MiXCR, TCRdb re-called the RT-PCR reads, giving one row per CDR3 protein. This sample has more than 600,000 distinct CDR3 sequences; approximately 15% occur once, and the top ten carry roughly 3.9%. The specimen sequenced was memory CD4+ T cells from blood. The receptor set was obtained from a female donor in good health, serving as a healthy control.

This chain connects TRBV2 to TRBJ1-1, with no clear D. The CDR3 loop spans 14 amino acids. V lost 0 bases, J lost 4 bases, and 9 bases lay in between. In germline, CDR1 is SNHLY, CDR2 FYNNEI. CDR3 loop: CASSEAGRSTEAFF. CDR3 nucleotide sequence: TGTGCCAGCAGTGAAGCAGGCAGAAGCACTGAAGCTTTCTTT.

Ten or more counts support this clonotype. The chain is built from TRBV7-2 and TRBJ2-7, with 12 bases lining up with TRBD2. Germline V gene lookup returns CDR1 SGHTA and CDR2 FQGNSA. The CDR3 is 16 residues long. After removal of 1 base from V and 5 bases from J, the junction contained 6 bases not matched to a gene. CDR3 residues: CASSLDGTSGSHEQYF. The CDR3 bases are TGTGCCAGCAGCTTAGATGGGACTAGCGGGTCCCACGAGCAGTACTTC.

This clonotype was observed a single time. V gene TRBV9 combines with J gene TRBJ2-2; 11 bases are shared with TRBD1. Per germline, CDR1 SGDLS and CDR2 YYNGEE. This CDR3 is 16 amino acids long. Trimming took 6 bases from V and 4 from J; bases not matched to a gene: 8. In DNA form, the CDR3 reads TGTGCCAGCACCCGAAGTGGGACAGGGGGCACCGGGGAGCTGTTTTTT. It translates to CASTRSGTGGTGELFF.

The V call is TRBV20-1, the J call TRBJ2-1, with 7 bases fitting TRBD2. The CDR3 length is 16 residues. V shed 4 bases, J shed 0 bases, and the junction held 9 bases outside the gene matches. Germline CDR1 reads DFQATT; CDR2 reads SNEGSKA (reference sequence). The DNA for the CDR3 is TGCAGTGCTAAGAGTTTTGGCGGGGGCTCCTACAATGAGCAGTTCTTC. It translates to CSAKSFGGGSYNEQFF.

V gene TRBV4-3 combines with J gene TRBJ2-7, with 7 nucleotides matching TRBD2. The CDR3 consists of 15 residues. V gave up 2 bases and J gave up 0 bases; unmatched junction bases: 4. Germline V gene sequence: CDR1 LGHNA, CDR2 YSLEER. DNA of the CDR3: TGCGCCAGCAGCCAATTAGCGGGTATCTCCTACGAGCAGTACTTC. Its translation is CASSQLAGISYEQYF.

This rearrangement joins TRBV4-3 to TRBJ2-3; D unclear. This CDR3 spans 15 amino acids. Trimming left V 0 bases short and J 2 bases short, with 9 bases between. Per the germline V gene, CDR1 is LGHNA and CDR2 is YSLEER. The CDR3 DNA is TGCGCCAGCAGCCAAGATTCCCGAAACACAGATACGCAGTATTTT. Residues: CASSQDSRNTDTQYF.

The chain employs TRBV2 and TRBJ2-1; D might be TRBD2 (6 bases). Trimming removed 8 bases at V and 1 base at J, with 15 bases between. Germline V gene data show CDR1 as SNHLY and CDR2 as FYNNEI. This CDR3 contains 15 residues. For the CDR3, the DNA is TGTGCCAGCTGCTCCGGGACTCCTTCCTACAATGAGCAGTTCTTC. Protein: CASCSGTPSYNEQFF.

This clonotype was seen a few times. V is TRBV4-2 and J is TRBJ2-1, with TRBD2 identical over 10 bases. The CDR3 extends over 17 amino acids. V was pared by 4 bases and J by 6 bases, with 12 bases of the junction left unmatched. CDR1 LGHNA and CDR2 YNFKEQ come from the germline V gene. Written as DNA, the CDR3 is TGTGCCAGCAGCCGAAGCCACCTAGCGGGGGAGGCCAATGAGCAGTTCTTC. It codes for CASSRSHLAGEANEQFF.

There are many counts of this clonotype. This chain connects TRBV6-1 to TRBJ1-5; D is unresolved. The CDR3 totals 15 residues. Trimming removed 0 bases at V and 1 base at J, with 7 bases between. Per germline, CDR1 MNHNS and CDR2 SASEGT. CDR3 sequence reads: CASSEAPGSNQPQHF. DNA for the CDR3: TGTGCCAGCAGTGAAGCCCCTGGGAGCAATCAGCCCCAGCATTTT.

The chain couples TRBV28 to TRBJ1-1, with D possibly matching TRBD1 (6 bases). Per the germline V gene, CDR1 is MDHEN and CDR2 is SYDVKM. The CDR3 length is 14 residues. Trimming shortened V by 6 bases and J by 4 bases, and 15 bases separated the two germline ends. CDR3 in DNA: TGTGCCAGCAGGAGAGGGGGGGCAAGCACTGAAGCTTTCTTT. This sequence encodes CASRRGGASTEAFF.

This clonotype has only a few counts. The V and J genes are TRBV6-5 and TRBJ2-1, with TRBD2 identical over 7 bases. Germline trimming cut 0 bases from V and 1 base from J; bases unmatched to any gene: 3. The CDR3 runs 16 residues. Germline V CDR1 and CDR2: MNHEY, SVGAGI. The DNA of the CDR3 is TGTGCCAGCAGTTACTCGTCAGCGGGGTCCTACAATGAGCAGTTCTTC. Amino acid sequence: CASSYSSAGSYNEQFF.

The chain combines TRBV5-6 with TRBJ1-3, with a tentative D call TRBD1 (5 bases). Germline V gives CDR1 SGHDT, CDR2 YYEEEE. The CDR3 is made up of 13 amino acids. The V gene lost 0 bases and the J gene lost 8 bases, with 9 bases spanning the gap. This CDR3 reads CASSLGQGHTIYF. The CDR3 DNA is TGTGCCAGCAGCTTGGGCCAGGGCCACACCATATATTTT.

This clonotype was seen many times. The chain carries TRBV9 and TRBJ2-7; 11 bases are a match to TRBD1. From germline, CDR1 is SGDLS and CDR2 YYNGEE. V lost 2 bases and J lost 2; bases outside the gene matches: 3. This CDR3 has 15 residues. CDR3 amino acids: CASSVLGQGAYEQYF. The CDR3 DNA sequence: TGTGCCAGCAGCGTCCTGGGACAGGGGGCCTACGAGCAGTACTTC.

This chain links TRBV5-1 with TRBJ1-2; no definite D call. This CDR3 is built from 15 residues. Trimming left V 5 bases short and J 5 bases short, with 19 bases between. Looked up from germline, CDR1 is SGHRS and CDR2 is YFSETQ. The CDR3 is CASRLGATEAYGYTF. CDR3 sequence (DNA): TGCGCCAGCAGACTAGGCGCCACGGAGGCTTATGGCTACACCTTC.

This clonotype was seen ten or more times. The chain carries TRBV7-3 and TRBJ1-3, with 7 nucleotides matching TRBD1. The CDR3 runs to 16 residues. The germline gives CDR1 SGHTA, CDR2 FQGTGA. V shed 5 bases, J shed 2 bases, and the junction held 9 bases outside the gene matches. The CDR3 bases are TGTGCCAGCAGCCCCCGGACAGGAGGGACTGGAAACACCATATATTTT. Its translation is CASSPRTGGTGNTIYF. Full variable domain (missing parts from reference TRBV7-3 and TRBJ1-3): GAGVSQTPSNKVTEKGKYVELRCDPISGHTALYWYRQSLGQGPEFLIYFQGTGAADDSGLPNDRFFAVRPEGSVSTLKIQRTERGDSAVYLCASSPRTGGTGNTIYFGEGSWLTVV.

The CDR3 protein is CASSLGGLAFGIQYF. As DNA, the CDR3 is TGTGCCAGCAGCTTGGGGGGACTAGCCTTCGGCATTCAGTACTTC. The genes are TRBV5-6 and TRBJ2-4; TRBD2 matches 9 bases. There are 15 residues in the CDR3. Germline-derived CDR1 and CDR2 are SGHDT and YYEEEE. The junction had 7 bases not matched to a gene; V was cut back by 0 bases and J by 9 bases.

This chain uses TRBV20-1 with TRBJ2-3; 7 positions agree with TRBD2. V lost 5 bases to trimming and J lost 1 base; unmatched junction nucleotides: 6. The CDR3 runs 14 residues. The germline CDR1 and CDR2 sequences are DFQATT and SNEGSKA (reference sequence). The CDR3 bases are TGCAGTGCTGGAATTACTAGCGGCACAGATACGCAGTATTTT. This codes for CSAGITSGTDTQYF.

The chain links TRBV5-1 to TRBJ2-1; D gene unclear. Trimming removed 0 bases at V and 6 bases at J, with 10 bases between. Germline CDR1 is SGHRS and CDR2 is YFSETQ. This CDR3 contains 14 residues. CDR3 sequence reads: CASSLAFRGNEQFF. CDR3 nucleotides: TGCGCCAGCAGCTTGGCATTTAGAGGCAATGAGCAGTTCTTC.

This clonotype was seen a handful of times. The chain carries TRBV9 and TRBJ2-7; D is uncertain. V lost 3 bases and J lost 2, with 12 bases in between. Germline V gives CDR1 SGDLS, CDR2 YYNGEE. CDR3 length equals 14 residues. CDR3 in DNA: TGTGCCAGCAGCGGGAACAGTTTAGCCTACGAGCAGTACTTC. It yields the protein CASSGNSLAYEQYF.

The gene calls are TRBV3-1 and TRBJ2-5, with 8 bases identical to TRBD2. This CDR3 spans 14 amino acids. Unmatched junction bases numbered 6, after V lost 5 bases and J lost 4 bases. Germline CDR1 is LGHDT and CDR2 is YNNKEL (reference sequence). The DNA for the CDR3 is TGTGCCAGCAGCGATCTAGCGGGTGGAGAGACCCAGTACTTC. This encodes CASSDLAGGETQYF.

The chain recombines TRBV5-4 with TRBJ1-4; 8 bases are shared with TRBD1. This CDR3 has 16 amino acids. V was pared by 0 bases and J by 4 bases, with 5 bases of the junction left unmatched. Germline assignment: CDR1 SGHNT and CDR2 YYREEE (reference sequence). For the CDR3, the DNA is TGTGCCAGCAGCTTGGGGCCGGGACAGGTTAATGAAAAACTGTTTTTT. Encoded protein: CASSLGPGQVNEKLFF.